This T cell receptor beta chain was retrieved from a study of T cells in narcolepsy listed by TCRdb under 2018. Study-wide context: Patients with narcolepsy type 1 or type 2 (NT1, NT2) were enrolled in the study together with healthy control donors. To look for autoreactive T cells in narcolepsy patients that target self-antigens of hypocretin neurons (hypocretin, TRIB2), the study used TCR Vbeta sequencing to follow clonotypes in blood and CSF.

The protocol used for the library was the immunoSEQ multiplex PCR assay. This immuneACCESS table, as held by TCRdb, lists in-frame sequences with V and J called but not all clones. Of the missing ones, under half trace to an unresolved V gene in checked studies; the others have no known cause. A total of 27,000 or so clones appear in this sample, about 89% of them only once. The ten largest clones take up roughly 1.1% of the sample. Summary of the overall study and its limitations: Autoreactive clonotypes were reported to be detected serially in the blood of the same patients and of different patients, but not in the blood of healthy controls. Patients and controls had similar numbers of sequenced blood memory CD4+ clonotypes, with averages of around 39,000 in patients and 33,354 in controls. No sequences matching autoreactive T cell clones were present in some of the blood memory CD4+ repertoires from patients and controls. HCRT-specific and TRIB2-specific autoreactive clonotypes were highlighted in plots that compared CD4+ T cell clonotypes in CSF versus blood from the same patient.

Memory CD4+ T cells were sorted ex vivo from peripheral blood of narcolepsy patients and healthy controls for TCR Vbeta sequencing. The germline V gene (reference sequence) specifies MNHNY as CDR1 and SVGAGI as CDR2. Taken from cysteine to phenylalanine, the CDR3 has 14 residues. Only the CDR3 region is kept as DNA, spanning 42 bases read in frame from base 1. V loses 8 bases of germline sequence and J loses 0 bases, and the interval between the two ends is 14 bases. For this clone: Its cognate antigen has yet to be identified. No clone much larger than this one lies a single base away; base qualities are absent.

This TCR derives from a human donor with narcolepsy. The specimen sequenced was CD45RA- memory CD4+ T cells from PBMCs. The sample's cell subset or site label, decoded: memory T cells sorted ex vivo from peripheral blood. The chain links TRBV6-6 with TRBJ2-7; no D gene is confidently identified. The CDR3 region has the sequence CASAARLSSYEQYF. The DNA sequence is given as TGTGCCAGCGCTGCACGATTAAGCTCCTACGAGCAGTACTTC.